This is a list of T cell receptor beta chains from one sample in a study of cytomegalovirus exposure and HLA in healthy donors. Sequencing was performed with immunoSEQ multiplex PCR; in TCRdb, only in-frame clones are kept and a portion is missing. The sample gives more than 200,000 clones, over 75% of which show up once; around 2% is in the top ten. Sequenced: PBMCs. The origin of the receptors is a man in his late teens or twenties in good health and CMV-seronegative. CDR3s include the opening cysteine and the closing phenylalanine or tryptophan. D genes are given only for firm matches. The listing skips clone size in some rows; elsewhere it reads once, few, many or a size class.

V	size	D	J	length	CDR3	DNA
TRBV25-1	-	-	TRBJ1-2	11	CASDGQGVSHF	TGTGCCAGCGATGGGCAGGGCGTTTCCCACTTC
TRBV27	-	TRBD2	TRBJ2-1	17	CASSWGTSRAHDNEQFF	TGTGCCAGCAGTTGGGGGACTAGCCGCGCTCATGACAATGAGCAGTTCTTC
TRBV15	few	-	TRBJ1-5	15	CATYSGSGSSQPQHF	TGTGCCACATACTCGGGGTCCGGTAGTAGTCAGCCCCAGCATTTT
TRBV5-8	-	-	TRBJ2-7	17	CASSLARDSYHAYEQYF	TGTGCCAGCAGCTTGGCCAGGGACTCCTACCATGCCTACGAGCAGTACTTC
TRBV7-2	-	-	TRBJ2-7	15	CASSLVGGGIYEQYF	TGTGCCAGCAGCTTAGTAGGGGGGGGGATATACGAGCAGTACTTC
TRBV7-8	-	-	TRBJ1-1	15	CASSPQGQMNTEAFF	TGTGCCAGCAGCCCCCAGGGACAAATGAACACTGAAGCTTTCTTT
TRBV6-5	-	-	TRBJ2-7	13	CASSNRASYEQYF	TGTGCCAGCAGTAACAGGGCTTCCTACGAGCAGTACTTC
TRBV28	-	-	TRBJ2-6	15	CASSSQSSGANVLTF	TGTGCCAGCAGTTCTCAGTCGTCTGGGGCCAACGTCCTGACTTTC
TRBV9	-	-	TRBJ2-7	15	CASSPGLQGSHEQYF	TGTGCCAGCAGCCCAGGATTGCAGGGGTCCCACGAGCAGTACTTC
TRBV18	-	TRBD1	TRBJ2-2	15	CASSAVGQEAGELFF	TGTGCCAGCTCAGCAGTTGGACAGGAGGCCGGGGAGCTGTTTTTT
TRBV5-4	-	TRBD2	TRBJ2-7	15	CASSNPVAGAYEQYF	TGTGCCAGCAGCAACCCAGTAGCGGGGGCCTACGAGCAGTACTTC